A selection of T cell receptor beta chains follows, all from one sample in a study of T cell changes during pregnancy in multiple sclerosis. Sequenced by immunoSEQ multiplex PCR; TCRdb stores in-frame clones only, minus some. This sample has around 37,000 clones, with roughly 90% found just once. The sample here was CD8+ T cells from peripheral blood mononuclear cells, taken before pregnancy. The source of these receptors is a female donor with multiple sclerosis, enrolled in a pregnancy study. Both conserved end residues are part of each CDR3. The order of the fields is J gene, D gene, clone size, V gene, CDR3 DNA, CDR3 protein. A D gene is named only where the DNA matches it firmly. A row's size may be missing; if present it is once, few, many or a size class.

TRBJ2-5 . . TRBV5-8 TGTGCCAGCAGCCGGGACATTTCGGAAGAGACCCAGTACTTC CASSRDISEETQYF
TRBJ2-1 . once TRBV5-1 TGCGCCAGCAAGCTGGGAGGCGAGCAGTTCTTC CASKLGGEQFF
TRBJ2-3 TRBD2 . TRBV9 TGTGCCAGCAGCGTAGGACGGGGGGCAGATACGCAGTATTTT CASSVGRGADTQYF
TRBJ2-3 TRBD2 . TRBV18 TGTGCCAGCTCAGTGAATTGGACTAGCGGGACTATCCGAACGCAGTATTTT CASSVNWTSGTIRTQYF
TRBJ2-7 TRBD2 . TRBV27 TGTGCCAGCAGTGCGGGACTAGCCTACGAGCAGTACTTC CASSAGLAYEQYF
TRBJ2-2 TRBD1 . TRBV27 TGTGCCAGCAGTTTACCTCGACAGGGGGCGAGCACCGGGGAGCTGTTTTTT CASSLPRQGASTGELFF
TRBJ2-1 TRBD2 . TRBV4-2 TGTGCCAGCAGTCGACTAGCGGGAGATGAGGATGAGCAGTTCTTC CASSRLAGDEDEQFF
TRBJ2-7 TRBD2 . TRBV5-1 TGCGCCAGCAGTTCCCCCTTCGGGGGGGCGTACGAGCAGTACTTC CASSSPFGGAYEQYF
TRBJ2-1 TRBD2 . TRBV28 TGTGCCAGCAGCCGTGGACTAGCGGGGGTCAATGAGCAGTTCTTC CASSRGLAGVNEQFF
TRBJ2-6 TRBD1 . TRBV7-9 TGTGCCAGCAGCTTAGAGGCGGCAGGGGGCGCACGGGGGGCCAACGTCCTGACTTTC CASSLEAAGGARGANVLTF
TRBJ1-1 TRBD1 once TRBV15 TGTGCCACCAGCGGGAGAAGGGGGCCGGTCACTGAAGCTTTCTTT CATSGRRGPVTEAFF
TRBJ2-1 . . TRBV7-9 TGTGCCAGCAGCCCAGGGACCTACAATGAGCAGTTCTTC CASSPGTYNEQFF
TRBJ1-3 TRBD1 . TRBV15 TGTGCCACCCAGCGGGACAGGGGTTTTGGAAACACCATATATTTT CATQRDRGFGNTIYF
TRBJ2-7 TRBD2 . TRBV6-1 TGTGCCAGCAGTGAAGTAGCCGGGACTAACTACGAGCAGTACTTC CASSEVAGTNYEQYF
TRBJ1-6 TRBD1 . TRBV30 TGTGCCTGGAACCATGACAGGGGGCACTCACCCCTCCACTTT CAWNHDRGHSPLHF
TRBJ2-1 TRBD2 . TRBV29-1 TGCAGCGTTGAACTAGCGGGAGGCAATGAGCAGTTCTTC CSVELAGGNEQFF
TRBJ1-2 . . TRBV28 TGTGCCAGCCAACCAGGGACAATCTATGGCTACACCTTC CASQPGTIYGYTF
TRBJ1-4 . . TRBV5-6 TGTGCCAGCAGCTTTCGGGAAAAACTGTTTTTT CASSFREKLFF
TRBJ1-1 . . TRBV6-1 TGTGCCAGCAGTGAAGCGGACACCAACACTGAAGCTTTCTTT CASSEADTNTEAFF
TRBJ1-2 TRBD1 few TRBV25-1 TGTGCCAGCAGGGGCCGGGACAGGTGGGACGGTAACTATGGCTACACCTTC CASRGRDRWDGNYGYTF
TRBJ1-1 TRBD1 . TRBV28 TGTGCCAGCAGTCTCTCAGGGGGCACTGAAGCTTTCTTT CASSLSGGTEAFF
TRBJ1-2 . . TRBV4-2 TGTGCCAGCAGCCAAGAAAGGGGATCTCTCGCTGGCTACACCTTC CASSQERGSLAGYTF
TRBJ2-1 . . TRBV27 TGTGCCAGCAGACTACGCCCCTACAATGAGCAGTTCTTC CASRLRPYNEQFF
TRBJ2-1 . . TRBV9 TGTGCCAGCAGCGTAGTGGCGGACTACAATGAGCAGTTCTTC CASSVVADYNEQFF
TRBJ2-2 . . TRBV5-1 TGCGCCAGCAGCTACACAGGGAACACCGGGGAGCTGTTTTTT CASSYTGNTGELFF
TRBJ1-2 TRBD1 few TRBV28 TGTGCCAGCAGTCTAGACGGAGGGACAGGGATGTATGGCTACACCTTC CASSLDGGTGMYGYTF
TRBJ1-5 . . TRBV7-2 TGTGCCAGCAGCTTAGACGGGAGAGGAGATCAGCCCCAGCATTTT CASSLDGRGDQPQHF
TRBJ1-1 TRBD1 . TRBV7-9 TGTGCCAGCAGTTCAGGGGGTACTGAAGCTTTCTTT CASSSGGTEAFF
TRBJ2-7 TRBD2 . TRBV9 TGTGCCAGCAGCGTAGGCGGGGGGGCCTACGAGCAGTACTTC CASSVGGGAYEQYF
TRBJ1-5 . . TRBV28 TGTGCCAGCAGTCGACAGCGAGATAGCAATCAGCCCCAGCATTTT CASSRQRDSNQPQHF